This T cell receptor (beta chain) was observed in a study of T-cell reconstitution after alpha-beta-depleted transplantation in children. A note on this clonotype: The target antigen is unknown.

Deletions cut 3 bases from V and 0 bases from J, with 9 bases between. The CDR3 consists of 15 residues. The germline V gene has CDR1 LNHDA and CDR2 SQIVND (reference sequence). Study-level results: High day-60 TCRbeta diversity in some patients came from surviving recipient T cells and thymic progenitors. Newly generated T cells supplied most T-cell counts and diversity one year post-transplant. About two months after transplant, alpha-beta T cells reportedly came from several hundred expanded graft clones.

TCRbeta library construction was performed incorporating unique molecular identifiers. TCRdb fed the PCR reads into MiXCR, producing one record per CDR3 protein. The table records roughly 570,000 distinct CDR3 sequences, about a quarter of them present only once. The source was PBMCs, collected before TCRalphabeta/CD19-depleted stem cell transplant. This TCR was sampled from a boy under two years old with Wiskott-Aldrich syndrome, due to receive a stem cell transplant. This chain joins TRBV19 and TRBJ1-5, with unresolved D. The CDR3 loop reads CASSISQFSNQPQHF. The CDR3 nucleotides are TGTGCCAGTAGTATCTCCCAGTTTAGCAATCAGCCCCAGCATTTT.